This paragraph covers one T cell receptor (beta chain) sequence. The antigen is unknown. CDR1 is SGHTS, CDR2 YDEGEE, per germline. The CDR3 runs 16 residues. V lost 3 bases and J lost 3; bases outside the gene matches: 8. These data come from a study of cytomegalovirus exposure and HLA in healthy donors. Study-wide context: There were 350 to 400 genotyped donors. Of these, roughly 80% fell in the genetic ancestry cluster associated with self-reported Caucasian donors.

The donors (healthy individuals) were bone marrow donors. Whole-study findings and limits: In a later analysis, HLA-C alleles had the fewest associated TCRs, DRB1 alleles the most. The authors confirmed in vitro that a few CMV-associated chains were specific for CMV antigens.

Vbeta (60) and Jbeta (13) primers were used in the PCR. Assay used: immunoSEQ multiplex PCR; TCRdb lists only in-frame clones, some missing. In the table there are about 130,000 clones, around 63% of which are singletons. This rearrangement joins TRBV5-8 to TRBJ2-3, with 9 bases lining up with TRBD1. The sequencing input was PBMCs. The clonotype was recovered from a human donor in good health. This chain's CDR3 is CASSWGTGIRTDTQYF. CDR3 DNA sequence: TGTGCCAGCAGCTGGGGGACAGGGATACGGACAGATACGCAGTATTTT. The full variable domain, in which reference TRBV5-8 and TRBJ2-3 provide the parts outside the CDR3, is EAGVTQSPTHLIKTRGQQATLRCSPISGHTSVYWYQQALGLGLQFLLWYDEGEERNRGNFPPRFSGRQFPNYSSELNVNALELEDSALYLCASSWGTGIRTDTQYFGPGTRLTVL.